The 19 T cell receptor beta chains listed next were all sequenced from one sample in a study of CD8 T cells in ankylosing spondylitis. TCRdb itself ran the 5' RACE reads through MiXCR, one entry per CDR3 protein. The sample yields about 230,000 distinct CDR3 sequences, roughly 8.2% seen once. Sequences were obtained from blood, either unsorted or a sorted T cell fraction (not recorded which). Source of these receptors: a female donor with ankylosing spondylitis or in good health (not recorded which).

V usage is TRBV29-1 and J usage is TRBJ2-2, with D unclear. The CDR3 has 12 residues. Germline V lookup: CDR1 SQVTM, CDR2 ANQGSEA. V was shortened by 6 bases and J by 7 bases, with 12 bases between the two germline ends. CDR3 sequence (DNA): TGCAGCGTGGAGCCTATCATCGGGGAGCTGTTTTTT. Its protein is CSVEPIIGELFF.

This clonotype appeared many times. J is TRBJ2-7 and V is TRBV7-3; weak D call: TRBD1 (5 bases). The CDR3 has 16 amino acids. CDR1 and CDR2 from the germline V gene are SGHTA and FQGTGA. Trimming stripped 5 bases from V and 4 bases from J, with 21 bases between. CDR3 in amino acids: CASSVMALDSRYEQYF. The CDR3 DNA reads TGTGCCAGCAGCGTAATGGCCCTAGACAGCCGATACGAGCAGTACTTC. The complete variable domain, with remaining parts taken from reference TRBV7-3 and TRBJ2-7, reads GAGVSQTPSNKVTEKGKYVELRCDPISGHTALYWYRQSLGQGPEFLIYFQGTGAADDSGLPNDRFFAVRPEGSVSTLKIQRTERGDSAVYLCASSVMALDSRYEQYFGPGTRLTVT.

This clonotype was seen ten or more times. The V gene is TRBV4-2, the J gene TRBJ2-5; no clear D gene. The CDR3 length is 14 residues. The germline CDR1 and CDR2 sequences are LGHNA and YNFKEQ. Between the trimmed V and J ends, which lost 5 bases and 5 bases, there was a span of 15 bases. CDR3 sequence (DNA): TGTGCCAGCAGCAAGGGCTCAATGGGGGAGACCCAGTACTTC. Amino acid sequence: CASSKGSMGETQYF.

In the case of this clonotype: Possible read error: a much larger clone is one base away. The chain links TRBV19 to TRBJ2-6; no clear D gene. Germline-derived CDR1 and CDR2 are LNHDA and SQIVND (reference sequence). With 5 bases removed from V and 5 bases from J, the gap between germline ends came to 4 bases. The CDR3 contains 12 residues. The chain's CDR3 is CASSPRANVLTF. The CDR3 coding sequence is TGTGCCAGTAGTCCTAGGGCCAACGTCCTGACTTTC.

This clonotype was recorded at least ten times. The chain links TRBV4-3 to TRBJ2-7; D not resolved. This CDR3 region has 15 residues. Trimming took 1 base from V and 1 from J, leaving 11 bases between them. Per the germline V gene, CDR1 is LGHNA and CDR2 is YSLEER. CDR3 region: CASSQGPSHSYEQYF. CDR3 DNA sequence: TGCGCCAGCAGCCAAGGGCCTAGTCATTCCTACGAGCAGTACTTC.

This clonotype was found many times. This chain connects TRBV20-1 to TRBJ2-7; tentative D call: TRBD1 (6 bases). V was cut by 6 bases and J by 0 bases, with 15 bases left in between. Germline V gene lookup returns CDR1 DFQATT and CDR2 SNEGSKA (reference sequence). The CDR3 is 14 amino acids. The DNA of the CDR3 is TGCAGTGCCCCAATCCAGGGGAGCTCCTACGAGCAGTACTTC. It codes for CSAPIQGSSYEQYF.

V usage is TRBV7-2 and J usage is TRBJ2-5; D gene ambiguous. V lost 8 bases and J 5 bases, leaving 18 bases between the germline ends. Germline V gene lookup returns CDR1 SGHTA and CDR2 FQGNSA. There are 14 residues in the CDR3. DNA of the CDR3: TGTGCCAGCTCCTCCTTTTGGGTCCTGGAGACCCAGTACTTC. Amino acid sequence: CASSSFWVLETQYF.

A word on this clonotype: A much more abundant neighbour one base away suggests this may be a read error. The chain combines TRBV20-1 with TRBJ2-5; possibly TRBD1 for D (7 bases). CDR1 is DFQATT, CDR2 SNEGSKA, per germline (reference sequence). The CDR3 runs 15 residues. CDR3 sequence reads: CSARVGGQIQEIQYF. The DNA for the CDR3 is TGCAGTGCTAGAGTGGGGGGACAGATTCAAGAGATCCAGTACTTC.

In its sample, this clonotype was seen many times. The chain couples TRBV6-6 to TRBJ2-1; TRBD1 might be the D (6 bases). Germline V gene lookup returns CDR1 MNHNY and CDR2 SVGAGI (reference sequence). V lost 10 bases, J lost 4 bases, and 11 bases lay in between. CDR3 length equals 12 residues. CDR3 in amino acids: CATLDSYNEQFF. CDR3 DNA sequence: TGTGCCACCCTGGACAGTTACAATGAGCAGTTCTTC.

This clonotype appeared many times. The V and J genes are TRBV6-5 and TRBJ2-3; D possibly corresponds to TRBD2 (6 bases). CDR1 is MNHEY, CDR2 SVGAGI, per germline. V was trimmed by 0 bases and J by 2 bases, leaving 12 bases between them. The CDR3 consists of 16 residues. As DNA, the CDR3 is TGTGCCAGCAGTTACTCGGGTAGCGGCTTCACAGATACGCAGTATTTT. Translation gives CASSYSGSGFTDTQYF.

The CDR3 DNA follows: TGTGCCAGCAGCTTGGGGGGGGCGCGTGGGGCCAACGTCCTGACTTTC. It yields the protein CASSLGGARGANVLTF. This chain connects TRBV5-6 to TRBJ2-6, with D perhaps being TRBD1 or TRBD2 (6 bases each). The germline V gene has CDR1 SGHDT and CDR2 YYEEEE. The CDR3 runs to 16 residues. V was cut by 0 bases and J by 3 bases, with 10 bases left in between.

The chain uses TRBV18 and TRBJ1-1; the D is unclear. V lost 0 bases and J 1 base, leaving 12 bases between the germline ends. The CDR3 has 16 residues. In germline, CDR1 is KGHSH, CDR2 LQKENI. The CDR3 here is CASSPPGRFSNTEAFF. CDR3 bases: TGTGCCAGCTCACCACCCGGGAGGTTTTCGAACACTGAAGCTTTCTTT.

The table lists this clonotype with many counts. The chain links TRBV12-3 or TRBV12-4 to TRBJ1-1; possible D gene TRBD1, 6 bases. The CDR3 extends over 12 amino acids. V was shortened by 5 bases and J by 6 bases, with 10 bases between the two germline ends. CDR3 nucleotide sequence: TGTGCCAGCAGTGGCGGGGGCCCTGAAGCTTTCTTT. Its protein product is CASSGGGPEAFF.

The chain carries TRBV12-3 or TRBV12-4 and TRBJ2-1; maybe TRBD1 (5 bases). The V end lost 3 bases, the J end lost 5 bases, and 14 bases lay between the germline ends. The CDR3 totals 15 residues. CDR3: CASSLWVKGNNEQFF. CDR3 bases: TGTGCCAGCAGTTTGTGGGTCAAGGGGAACAATGAGCAGTTCTTC.

This clonotype came up many times. The CDR3 sequence is CASSQVTGTQYF. DNA for the CDR3: TGTGCCAGCAGCCAAGTGACGGGTACGCAGTATTTT. The chain employs TRBV14 and TRBJ2-3; D gene uncertain. Germline V gene lookup returns CDR1 SGHDN and CDR2 FVKESK. This CDR3 region has 12 residues. V lost 1 base and J lost 8, with 7 bases in between.

This clonotype showed up many times. The CDR3 region is CASSYEVRDIQYF. CDR3 DNA sequence: TGTGCCAGCAGTTACGAGGTTCGGGACATTCAGTACTTC. V is TRBV6-6 and J is TRBJ2-4; D gene ambiguous. The V gene lost 2 bases and the J gene lost 8 bases, with 10 bases spanning the gap. CDR1 and CDR2 from the germline V gene are MNHNY and SVGAGI (reference sequence). This CDR3 has 13 amino acids.

The chain has TRBV18 and TRBJ2-1; D gene unclear. The CDR3 runs to 15 residues. Trimming removed 3 bases at V and 5 bases at J, with 14 bases between. CDR1 KGHSH and CDR2 LQKENI come from the germline V gene. CDR3 sequence (DNA): TGTGCCAGCTCACCGTTCGACGGACGGGACAATGAGCAGTTCTTC. It is translated as CASSPFDGRDNEQFF.

At least ten counts were recorded for this clonotype. The chain has TRBV7-4 and TRBJ2-3, with D perhaps assigned TRBD1 or TRBD2 (5 bases each). Germline lookup yields CDR1 SGHVT and CDR2 SQSDAQ. Trimming removed 4 bases from V and 0 bases from J, with 11 bases in between. This CDR3 is built from 15 residues. The CDR3 sequence: CASSSPGRSTDTQYF. The DNA for the CDR3 is TGTGCCAGCAGCTCCCCGGGACGTAGCACAGATACGCAGTATTTT.

This clonotype was counted ten times or more. J is TRBJ2-5 and V is TRBV11-2; a possible D gene is TRBD1 (6 bases). The germline gives CDR1 SGHAT, CDR2 FQNNGV. Trimming removed 3 bases at V and 1 base at J, with 15 bases between. This CDR3 is built from 16 residues. CDR3 region: CASSFRAIQGQETQYF. The CDR3 DNA reads TGTGCCAGCAGCTTTAGGGCCATACAGGGCCAAGAGACCCAGTACTTC.